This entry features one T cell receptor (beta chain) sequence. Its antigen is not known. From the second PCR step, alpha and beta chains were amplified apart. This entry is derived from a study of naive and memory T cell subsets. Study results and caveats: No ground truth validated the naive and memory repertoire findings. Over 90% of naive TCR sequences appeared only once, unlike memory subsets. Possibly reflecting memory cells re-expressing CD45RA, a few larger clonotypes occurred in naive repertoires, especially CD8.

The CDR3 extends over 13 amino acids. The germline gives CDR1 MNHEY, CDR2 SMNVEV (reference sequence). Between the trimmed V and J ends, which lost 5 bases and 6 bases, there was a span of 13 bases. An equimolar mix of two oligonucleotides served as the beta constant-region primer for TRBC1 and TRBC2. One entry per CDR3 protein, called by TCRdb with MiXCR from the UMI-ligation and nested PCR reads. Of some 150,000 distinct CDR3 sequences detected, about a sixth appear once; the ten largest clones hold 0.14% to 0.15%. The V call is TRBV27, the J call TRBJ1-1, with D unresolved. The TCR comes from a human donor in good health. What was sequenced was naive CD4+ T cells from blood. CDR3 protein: CASSPLGPAEAFF. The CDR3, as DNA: TGTGCCAGCAGTCCCCTCGGGCCGGCTGAAGCTTTCTTT.